The 10 T cell receptor beta chains below all came from one sample that was sequenced in a study of OX40 agonist ivuxolimab in advanced cancers. Clones were sequenced by immunoSEQ multiplex PCR, and TCRdb holds only the in-frame ones, with some missing. Among approximately 21,000 clones listed, 82% were seen once. This sample comprised CD4+ or CD8+ T cells sorted from blood, obtained in a trial of the OX40 agonist ivuxolimab. All receptors come from an adult with an advanced solid tumor such as melanoma, head and neck, liver or kidney cancer.

The CDR3 region is CASSPTARQPQHF. CDR3 coding DNA: TGTGCCAGCAGCCCCACGGCACGTCAGCCCCAGCATTTT. This chain joins TRBV7-8 and TRBJ1-5; D is unresolved. From germline, CDR1 is SGHVS and CDR2 FQNEAQ. Trimming pared 5 bases from V and 6 bases from J, leaving 11 bases between. CDR3 length: 13 amino acids.

This chain links TRBV2 with TRBJ2-1; D gene uncertain. The CDR3 runs to 16 residues. CDR1 and CDR2 from the germline V gene are SNHLY and FYNNEI. V was trimmed by 5 bases and J by 0 bases, leaving 14 bases between them. CDR3 DNA: TGTGCCAGCAGTTCTACTTCTGCGAGCTCCTACAATGAGCAGTTCTTC. This encodes CASSSTSASSYNEQFF. The full variable domain, with the rest looked up from reference TRBV2 and TRBJ2-1, is EPEVTQTPSHQVTQMGQEVILRCVPISNHLYFYWYRQILGQKVEFLVSFYNNEISEKSEIFDDQFSVERPDGSNFTLKIRSTKLEDSAMYFCASSSTSASSYNEQFFGPGTRLTVL.

The chain carries TRBV4-1 and TRBJ2-1; 8 positions match TRBD1. V lost 4 bases and J lost 4; bases outside the gene matches: 12. The germline V gene encodes CDR1 MGHRA and CDR2 YSYEKL. The CDR3 is made up of 17 amino acids. CDR3: CASSRLPGQADYNEQFF. The CDR3 DNA sequence: TGCGCCAGCAGCCGACTCCCGGGACAGGCCGATTACAATGAGCAGTTCTTC.

The rearrangement joins TRBV2 to TRBJ1-1; D not resolved. With 4 bases removed from V and 8 bases from J, the gap between germline ends came to 14 bases. The V gene's germline CDR1 is SNHLY and CDR2 FYNNEI. This CDR3 is 13 amino acids long. The DNA of the CDR3 is TGTGCCAGCAGTGGTAGGAAGGGCAGAGAAGCTTTCTTT. Its protein is CASSGRKGREAFF.

V and J are TRBV6-1 and TRBJ1-2; D ambiguous. CDR1 is MNHNS and CDR2 is SASEGT in the germline V gene. Trimming left V 2 bases short and J 2 bases short, with 18 bases between. The CDR3 is made up of 17 amino acids. The CDR3 here is CASSEWITGQSNYGYTF. The CDR3 DNA reads as TGTGCCAGCAGTGAATGGATCACGGGCCAAAGCAACTATGGCTACACCTTC.

The rearrangement links TRBV6-5 to TRBJ2-2, with 7 bases matching TRBD1. Germline trimming cut 2 bases from V and 3 bases from J; bases unmatched to any gene: 3. Per germline, CDR1 MNHEY and CDR2 SVGAGI. There are 15 residues in the CDR3. The CDR3 protein is CASSYEGADTGELFF. DNA for the CDR3: TGTGCCAGCAGTTACGAGGGGGCGGACACCGGGGAGCTGTTTTTT.

The V call is TRBV7-3, the J call TRBJ2-7; 7 bases match TRBD2. The CDR3 is 12 amino acids. CDR1 and CDR2 (germline): SGHTA, FQGTGA. V dropped 5 bases and J dropped 7; count of bases not matched to a gene: 5. The DNA for the CDR3 is TGTGCCAGCAGCGTAGGGCGGGGGGAGCAGTACTTC. This gives the protein CASSVGRGEQYF.

This clone has just one count. V gene TRBV7-1 combines with J gene TRBJ1-2; D gene uncertain. TRBV7-1 is labeled an ORF, and its function is uncertain. Trimming removed 5 bases at V and 4 bases at J, with 20 bases between. CDR3 length: 16 residues. CDR3: CASSVITEGKTYGYTF. DNA for the CDR3: TGTGCCAGCAGCGTAATTACCGAGGGAAAGACCTATGGCTACACCTTC.

This chain connects TRBV2 to TRBJ2-1; unclear D gene. The germline V gene has CDR1 SNHLY and CDR2 FYNNEI. CDR3 length equals 13 residues. Trimming removed 7 bases from V and 10 bases from J, with 17 bases in between. Here the CDR3 DNA reads TGTGCCAGCATTCAGGCTTACCCCAGGGAGCAGTTCTTC. It translates to CASIQAYPREQFF.

The rearrangement links TRBV2 to TRBJ2-3; 10 nucleotides align to TRBD2. This CDR3 region has 15 residues. Germline lookup yields CDR1 SNHLY and CDR2 FYNNEI. J lost 0 bases, V lost 7 bases, and 4 bases had no gene match. The chain's CDR3 is CASKSGGVSTDTQYF. The CDR3 DNA sequence: TGTGCCAGCAAAAGCGGGGGGGTAAGCACAGATACGCAGTATTTT.